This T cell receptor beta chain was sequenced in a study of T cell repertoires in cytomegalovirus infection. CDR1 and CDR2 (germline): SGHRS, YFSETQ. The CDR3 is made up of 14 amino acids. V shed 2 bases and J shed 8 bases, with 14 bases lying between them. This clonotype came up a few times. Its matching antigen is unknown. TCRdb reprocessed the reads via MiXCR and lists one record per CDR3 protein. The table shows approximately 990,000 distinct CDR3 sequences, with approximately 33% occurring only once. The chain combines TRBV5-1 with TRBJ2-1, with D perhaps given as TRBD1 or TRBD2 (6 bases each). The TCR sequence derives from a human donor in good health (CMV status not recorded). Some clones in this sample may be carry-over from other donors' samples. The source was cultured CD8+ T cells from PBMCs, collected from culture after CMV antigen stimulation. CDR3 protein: CASSFKGGSDEQFF. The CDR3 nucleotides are TGCGCCAGCAGCTTTAAAGGGGGGTCTGATGAGCAGTTCTTC.